This TCR beta chain derives from a study of cytomegalovirus exposure and HLA in healthy donors. Notes on the study in general: Later on, a genetic analysis was performed. It linked a missense variant in DCLRE1C with V- and J-gene trimming of TCR beta. Sequencing likely produced, as an artifact, a cluster of highly shared sequence variants. A few V segments could not be told apart, such as TRBV6-2 and TRBV6-3, and were left out. With DRB1 most and HLA-C fewest, TCR association rates differed between HLA loci in a later analysis.

About this clone itself: Its target is not known.

V gave up 2 bases and J gave up 2 bases; unmatched junction bases: 3. Per germline, CDR1 MNHEY and CDR2 SVGAGI. The CDR3 covers 15 residues. PCR amplification relied on 60 Vbeta primers (plus 13 Jbeta primers). Repertoires were generated with immunoSEQ multiplex PCR, while TCRdb's copy carries only in-frame clones and drops some. The sample carries about 120,000 clones, over 70% recorded once. The chain employs TRBV6-5 and TRBJ2-1, with 7 bases that match TRBD1. This sequence was found in a woman aged 18-29 years in good health and CMV-seronegative. Material for sequencing was PBMCs. The CDR3 DNA sequence: TGTGCCAGCAGTTACGACAGGGTCCCCTACAATGAGCAGTTCTTC. Translating it yields CASSYDRVPYNEQFF.